This T cell receptor beta chain emerged from a study of blood T cell repertoires in COVID-19. This clone was counted a single time. Data came from immunoSEQ multiplex PCR; TCRdb stores just in-frame clones and leaves some out. The sample holds 60,000 to 75,000 clones, roughly 80% seen once. Germline CDR1 is DFQATT and CDR2 is SNEGSKA (reference sequence). The CDR3 has 11 amino acids. The sequencing input was peripheral blood. This rearrangement joins TRBV20-1 to TRBJ1-1; a weak D match, TRBD1 (5 bases). The TCR sequence derives from a woman of 80 years or more with acute or convalescent COVID-19. CDR3 DNA: TGCAGAGCGGGGCAGAACACTGAAGCTTTCTTT. Residues: CRAGQNTEAFF.